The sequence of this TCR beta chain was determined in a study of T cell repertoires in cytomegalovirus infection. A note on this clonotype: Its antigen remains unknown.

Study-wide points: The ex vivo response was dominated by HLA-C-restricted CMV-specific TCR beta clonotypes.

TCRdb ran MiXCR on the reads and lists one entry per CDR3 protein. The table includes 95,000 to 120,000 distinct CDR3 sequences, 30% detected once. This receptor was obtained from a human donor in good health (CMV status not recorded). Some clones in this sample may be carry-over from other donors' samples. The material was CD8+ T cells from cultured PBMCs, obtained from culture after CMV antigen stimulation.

CDR3 region: CASSSDRGQYNEQFF. DNA for the CDR3: TGTGCCAGCAGCTCGGACAGGGGGCAGTACAATGAGCAGTTCTTC. The chain carries TRBV7-9 and TRBJ2-1; 11 positions match TRBD1. CDR1 is SEHNR, CDR2 FQNEAQ, per germline (reference sequence). Losses at the gene ends were 4 bases for V and 4 bases for J; bases not matched to a gene: 3. The CDR3 is 15 residues long.